This T cell receptor gamma chain was obtained from a study of gamma-delta T cells after stem cell transplantation. By frequency in the sample, this clone is medium-sized (0.01 to 0.1%). TCRdb reanalysed the RT-PCR reads via CATT. The sample has a few thousand gamma-chain clones, approximately 20% seen once; the top ten hold approximately 3.6%. With 2 bases clipped from V and 2 bases from J, the junction kept 6 bases outside the gene matches. Germline V CDR1 and CDR2: GITISATS, ISYDGTV (reference sequence). The CDR3 is 14 amino acids. The clonotype was recovered from a human donor. It is not recorded whose cells these are; they may come from a transplant donor. Material: gamma-delta T cells. The rearrangement uses TRGV9 and TRGJ1 or TRGJ2. As DNA, the CDR3 is TGTGCCTTGTGGGAGGAAACCGATTATTATAAGAAACTCTTT. Translating it yields CALWEETDYYKKLF.